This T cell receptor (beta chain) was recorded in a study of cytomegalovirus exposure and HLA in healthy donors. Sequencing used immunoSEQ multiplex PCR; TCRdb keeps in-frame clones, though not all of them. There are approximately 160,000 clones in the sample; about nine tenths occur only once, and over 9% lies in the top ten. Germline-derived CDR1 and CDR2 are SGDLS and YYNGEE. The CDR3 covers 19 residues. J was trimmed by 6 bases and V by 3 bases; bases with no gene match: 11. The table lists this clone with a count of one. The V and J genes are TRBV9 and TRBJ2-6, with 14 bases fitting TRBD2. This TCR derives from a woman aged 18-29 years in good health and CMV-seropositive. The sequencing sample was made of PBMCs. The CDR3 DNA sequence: TGTGCCAGCAGCGCAGACCCGGGACTAGCGGGAGAATCGGCCAACGTCCTGACTTTC. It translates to CASSADPGLAGESANVLTF.